This TCR beta chain derives from a study of blood T cells in healthy people across ages. Study findings and constraints: A strong correlation between TCR beta diversity and naive T cell percentage was seen.

In germline, CDR1 is SGHTA, CDR2 FQGNSA. The CDR3 is 17 residues long. V was shortened by 1 base and J by 0 bases, with 13 bases between the two germline ends. Each individual donor underwent a draw of ten milliliters of peripheral blood. Per sample, no less than 6 micrograms of total RNA were extracted. Next came a second PCR, run for about 7 to 12 cycles, which used a sample-barcoded 5' primer along with a J-beta primer mix. MiXCR was run by TCRdb on the 5' RACE reads, yielding one entry per CDR3 protein. Of over a million distinct CDR3 sequences listed, 40% to 45% are singletons. A few counts support this clonotype. Its antigen is as yet unknown.

The sequenced sample was blood. The sequence was obtained from a woman between 18 and 30 years old in good health. The gene calls are TRBV7-2 and TRBJ2-1; D perhaps matches TRBD2 (6 bases). This CDR3 is CASSLGSLGGSYNEQFF. CDR3 DNA: TGTGCCAGCAGCTTAGGTTCTTTGGGGGGCTCCTACAATGAGCAGTTCTTC.